The present T cell receptor beta chain was sequenced within a study of blood T cell repertoires in COVID-19. Study as a whole: Both acute and convalescent COVID-19 samples were obtained from the United States, Italy and Spain. Nucleic acid was either cDNA or gDNA, and it came from T cells, B-cell-depleted T cells, or PBMCs.

The CDR3 length is 18 residues. Germline V gene sequence: CDR1 SGHRS, CDR2 YFSETQ. V shed 3 bases and J 0 bases; nucleotides not matched to a gene: 9. Source study methods: Reference gene primer amplification yielded estimated nucleated cell counts. The table came from immunoSEQ multiplex PCR; TCRdb's copy has only in-frame clones and leaves some out. D and trimming come from the DNA, and the V and J calls and clone size come from that table. The table shows about 230,000 clones, with around 83% occurring only once. The TCR was taken from a woman aged 45-60 years with acute or convalescent COVID-19. The sample consisted of peripheral blood. This chain uses TRBV5-1 with TRBJ1-6; 7 nucleotides agree with TRBD1. As DNA, the CDR3 is TGCGCCAGCAGCTGGCAAACGGGACAGAGCTCCTATAATTCACCCCTCCACTTT. Its protein product is CASSWQTGQSSYNSPLHF.